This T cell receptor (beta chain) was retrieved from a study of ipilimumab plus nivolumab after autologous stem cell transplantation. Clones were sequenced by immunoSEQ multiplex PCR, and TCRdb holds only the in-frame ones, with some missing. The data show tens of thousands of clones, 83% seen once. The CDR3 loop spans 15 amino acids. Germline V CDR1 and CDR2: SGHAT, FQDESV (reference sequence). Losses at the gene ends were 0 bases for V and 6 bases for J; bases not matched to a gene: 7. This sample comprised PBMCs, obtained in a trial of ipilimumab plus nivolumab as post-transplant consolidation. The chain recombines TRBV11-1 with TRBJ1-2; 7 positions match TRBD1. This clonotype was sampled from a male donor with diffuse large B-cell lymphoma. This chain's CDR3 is CASSLAGTANDGYTF. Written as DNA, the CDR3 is TGTGCCAGCAGCTTAGCTGGGACAGCTAATGATGGCTACACCTTC.